One and the same sample provided the 20 T cell receptor beta chains below, sequenced in a study of blood T cells in healthy people across ages. The authors ran a second PCR of 7 to 11 cycles using a sample-barcoded 5' primer and a J-beta primer mix. TCRdb ran MiXCR on the 5' RACE reads and lists one entry per CDR3 protein. The sample includes 750,000 to 950,000 distinct CDR3 sequences, approximately 32% seen only once; the top ten take approximately 10%. This same sample was also part of a study on T cells of mothers and their children.

The sequencing sample was made of blood. The receptor source for this set is a woman aged 40 to 50 in good health.

The genes are TRBV5-4 and TRBJ2-1; TRBD1 matches at 7 bases. The CDR3 spans 15 residues. Germline V lookup: CDR1 SGHNT, CDR2 YYREEE (reference sequence). V shed 1 base and J 6 bases; nucleotides not matched to a gene: 7. CDR3 nucleotide sequence: TGTGCCAGCAGCTTGCAGGGGGTAGGACCCAATGAGCAGTTCTTC. It yields the protein CASSLQGVGPNEQFF.

This chain uses TRBV29-1 with TRBJ2-2; TRBD2 matches 7 bases. The CDR3 has 13 residues. Germline lookup yields CDR1 SQVTM and CDR2 ANQGSEA. V dropped 7 bases and J dropped 6; count of bases not matched to a gene: 8. CDR3 nucleotide sequence: TGCAGCGCTGGGATTGGGGGGGCCGGGGAGCTGTTTTTT. Protein sequence: CSAGIGGAGELFF.

On this clonotype itself: Just one base apart from a much larger clone, this may be a read error. This sequence joins TRBV7-2 and TRBJ2-1, with 12 nucleotides matching TRBD2. With V trimmed by 5 bases and J by 7 bases, 3 bases remained unmatched. The CDR3 consists of 14 residues. From germline, CDR1 is SGHTA and CDR2 FQGNSA. The CDR3 coding sequence is TGTGCCAGCAGCGTCGGACTAGCGGGGAATGAGCAGTTCTTC. Translating it yields CASSVGLAGNEQFF. Full variable domain (missing parts from reference TRBV7-2 and TRBJ2-1): GAGVSQSPSNKVTEKGKDVELRCDPISGHTALYWYRQSLGQGLEFLIYFQGNSAPDKSGLPSDRFSAERTGGSVSTLTIQRTQQEDSAVYLCASSVGLAGNEQFFGPGTRLTVL.

The rearrangement links TRBV2 to TRBJ2-3; D might be TRBD1 (5 bases). The CDR3 runs to 11 residues. The V gene's germline CDR1 is SNHLY and CDR2 FYNNEI. The V gene lost 11 bases and the J gene lost 7 bases, with 13 bases spanning the gap. The CDR3 DNA reads TGTGCCGGCCCAGGACATAATACGCAGTATTTT. It is translated as CAGPGHNTQYF.

The V call is TRBV6-1, the J call TRBJ2-1, with 9 bases aligning to TRBD2. Germline V gene sequence: CDR1 MNHNS, CDR2 SASEGT. The CDR3 extends over 18 amino acids. Losses at the gene ends were 6 bases for V and 0 bases for J; bases not matched to a gene: 12. The DNA for the CDR3 is TGTGCCAGCAGCCGCCCGACTAGCGGTTCTAGCTCCTACAATGAGCAGTTCTTC. Protein: CASSRPTSGSSSYNEQFF.

This clonotype was seen ten or more times. This chain links TRBV20-1 with TRBJ1-2; D not resolved. Trimming removed 3 bases at V and 4 bases at J, with 12 bases between. The germline CDR1 and CDR2 sequences are DFQATT and SNEGSKA (reference sequence). The length of the CDR3 is 13 residues. The CDR3 nucleotides read TGCAGTGCTAGCGTGCGGAGGACCTATGGCTACACCTTC. This gives the protein CSASVRRTYGYTF.

This clonotype was recorded many times. The genes are TRBV12-3 or TRBV12-4 and TRBJ2-4, with D hard to call. Trimming cost V 3 bases and J 8 bases, with 14 bases left between them. The CDR3 covers 14 residues. In DNA form, the CDR3 reads TGTGCCAGCAGTTTCGCCCAGAGTGGGGACATTCAGTACTTC. Translation: CASSFAQSGDIQYF.

This clonotype was seen more than once but under ten times. V gene TRBV18 combines with J gene TRBJ1-5; D gene ambiguous. The CDR3 covers 18 residues. V lost 0 bases and J 2 bases, leaving 17 bases between the germline ends. The germline V gene has CDR1 KGHSH and CDR2 LQKENI. For the CDR3, the DNA is TGTGCCAGCTCACCACCTTCGAGCGGGCGCGGCGGCAATCAGCCCCAGCATTTT. Translating it yields CASSPPSSGRGGNQPQHF.

In this sample, this clonotype turned up a few times. The V gene is TRBV12-3 or TRBV12-4, the J gene TRBJ1-2, with D hard to call. The V and J ends lost 4 bases and 0 bases respectively, with 9 bases between them. There are 14 residues in the CDR3. As DNA, the CDR3 is TGTGCCAGCAGTTCGACGGTCGCTAACTATGGCTACACCTTC. It specifies CASSSTVANYGYTF.

This clonotype was observed many times. The chain carries TRBV29-1 and TRBJ2-7; 10 bases are shared with TRBD1. CDR1 is SQVTM and CDR2 is ANQGSEA in the germline V gene. The CDR3 runs 12 residues. J lost 3 bases, V lost 5 bases, and 1 base had no gene match. The chain's CDR3 is CSVRTGGYEQYF. In DNA, the CDR3 is TGCAGCGTTCGGACAGGGGGCTACGAGCAGTACTTC.

This clonotype has a handful of counts. The rearrangement uses TRBV15 and TRBJ2-1, with D possibly TRBD2 on 6 matching bases. The CDR3 consists of 15 residues. The germline V gene encodes CDR1 LNHNV and CDR2 YYDKDF (reference sequence). The V end lost 0 bases, the J end lost 3 bases, and 9 bases lay between the germline ends. CDR3 sequence: CATSRDRGVYNEQFF. The CDR3 DNA reads TGTGCCACCAGCAGAGATCGCGGGGTCTACAATGAGCAGTTCTTC. The full variable domain, with the rest looked up from reference TRBV15 and TRBJ2-1, is DAMVIQNPRYQVTQFGKPVTLSCSQTLNHNVMYWYQQKSSQAPKLLFHYYDKDFNNEADTPDNFQSRRPNTSFCFLDIRSPGLGDTAMYLCATSRDRGVYNEQFFGPGTRLTVL.

This chain joins TRBV20-1 and TRBJ2-7; 7 bases match TRBD2. J gave up 2 bases and V 1 base, and 2 bases lay outside the gene matches. The CDR3 covers 13 residues. CDR1 DFQATT and CDR2 SNEGSKA come from the germline V gene (reference sequence). CDR3: CSARVGGAYEQYF. CDR3 sequence (DNA): TGCAGTGCTAGAGTGGGGGGGGCCTACGAGCAGTACTTC.

Ten or more counts support this clonotype. The chain uses TRBV7-9 and TRBJ2-7, with D uncertain. CDR3 length: 15 residues. Germline loops: CDR1 SEHNR, CDR2 FQNEAQ (reference sequence). Trimming cost V 1 base and J 3 bases, with 13 bases left between them. CDR3 protein: CASSLDSGTLYEQYF. The CDR3 DNA follows: TGTGCCAGCAGCTTAGATTCGGGTACTCTCTACGAGCAGTACTTC.

This clonotype was counted a few times. The V call is TRBV20-1, the J call TRBJ2-1, with 7 bases that match TRBD2. After removal of 5 bases from V and 4 bases from J, the junction contained 5 bases not matched to a gene. CDR3 length equals 13 residues. Per the germline V gene, CDR1 is DFQATT and CDR2 is SNEGSKA (reference sequence). Here the CDR3 DNA reads TGCAGTGCTTACAAGGGAGGGTACAATGAGCAGTTCTTC. It yields the protein CSAYKGGYNEQFF.

The table lists this clonotype with many counts. CDR3 DNA sequence: TGTGCCAGCAGGGGAGGGACAGGGAACTACAATGAGCAGTTCTTC. Translation gives CASRGGTGNYNEQFF. The chain couples TRBV12-3 or TRBV12-4 to TRBJ2-1; TRBD1 agrees at 9 bases. The CDR3 sequence is 15 residues long. Trimming cost V 6 bases and J 3 bases; bases outside gene matches: 6.

This clonotype was detected a few times. The chain has TRBV27 and TRBJ1-4; 8 bases line up with TRBD1. The CDR3 is 15 amino acids. The trim removed 5 bases at V and 6 bases at J, leaving 8 bases unmatched. Germline assignment: CDR1 MNHEY and CDR2 SMNVEV (reference sequence). The chain's CDR3 is CASSPLDRVDEKLFF. Here the CDR3 DNA reads TGTGCCAGCAGTCCTCTGGACAGGGTGGATGAAAAACTGTTTTTT.

This clonotype was counted only a few times. The CDR3 sequence: CASSAGGQEQFF. CDR3 bases: TGTGCCAGCAGTGCGGGGGGGCAGGAGCAGTTCTTC. The rearrangement joins TRBV27 to TRBJ2-1, with TRBD2 matching 9 bases. The CDR3 runs to 12 residues. V lost 5 bases and J lost 10; bases outside the gene matches: 3. Germline CDR1 MNHEY, CDR2 SMNVEV (reference sequence).

There are many counts of this clonotype. The rearrangement links TRBV11-2 to TRBJ2-1; the match to TRBD2 covers 11 bases. J was trimmed by 3 bases and V by 2 bases; bases with no gene match: 3. Germline values: CDR1 SGHAT, CDR2 FQNNGV. The CDR3 is 16 residues long. CDR3 protein: CASSLLAGGNYNEQFF. The CDR3 DNA sequence: TGTGCCAGCAGCTTACTAGCGGGGGGTAACTACAATGAGCAGTTCTTC.

In its sample, this clonotype was seen a few times. The genes are TRBV6-2 or TRBV6-3 and TRBJ2-3, with no clear D. V shed 2 bases and J shed 6 bases, with 9 bases lying between them. CDR1 is MNHEY and CDR2 is SVGEGT in the germline V gene. The CDR3 loop spans 13 amino acids. The CDR3 loop reads CASSYPAPDTQYF. The CDR3, as DNA: TGTGCCAGCAGTTACCCGGCCCCGGATACGCAGTATTTT.

A note on this clonotype: One end of the junction varies from germline; a read error may be responsible. V is TRBV28 and J is TRBJ2-7; no clear D. The CDR3 sequence is 10 residues long. The germline CDR1 and CDR2 sequences are MDHEN and SYDVKM. The CDR3 coding sequence is TGTGCCCGCAGCGCTTACGAGCAGTACTTC. Translation: CARSAYEQYF.